This passage covers 24 T cell receptor beta chains from one sample sequenced in a study of blood T cell repertoires in COVID-19. Generated by immunoSEQ multiplex PCR, the TCRdb table keeps only in-frame clones and is missing some. The sample records more than 110,000 clones, roughly 80% being singletons. The sample consisted of peripheral blood. The receptors were sampled from a woman between 45 and 65 years old with active or convalescent COVID-19.

The gene calls are TRBV7-8 and TRBJ1-4; D gene uncertain. Germline loops: CDR1 SGHVS, CDR2 FQNEAQ. V lost 0 bases and J 8 bases, leaving 7 bases between the germline ends. This CDR3 has 13 amino acids. Written as DNA, the CDR3 is TGTGCCAGCAGCTTAGCTCTCGGGGAAAAACTGTTTTTT. This encodes CASSLALGEKLFF. The whole variable domain, remainder taken from reference TRBV7-8 and TRBJ1-4, is GAGVSQSPRYKVAKRGQDVALRCDPISGHVSLFWYQQALGQGPEFLTYFQNEAQLDKSGLPSDRFFAERPEGSVSTLKIQRTQQEDSAVYLCASSLALGEKLFFGSGTQLSVL.

This chain links TRBV7-2 with TRBJ2-7; possible D gene TRBD2, 5 bases. Trimming left V 4 bases short and J 3 bases short, with 16 bases between. Per germline, CDR1 SGHTA and CDR2 FQGNSA. The CDR3 loop spans 15 amino acids. The CDR3 nucleotides read TGTGCCAGCAGCTCCATAGCGAACCCCAACTACGAGCAGTACTTC. Its translation: CASSSIANPNYEQYF.

The chain couples TRBV1 to TRBJ2-1; the D segment call TRBD2 is taken from the table without a DNA check. TRBV1 is a listed pseudogene. The CDR3 extends over 21 amino acids. The chain's CDR3 is CTSSPPHPGLNLPSSYNEQFF. CDR3 nucleotide sequence: TGCACCAGCAGCCCTCCGCATCCGGGACTAAACCTCCCTAGCTCCTACAATGAGCAGTTCTTC.

The chain links TRBV24-1 to TRBJ1-2, with D possibly being TRBD1 (6 bases). The CDR3 spans 12 residues. Germline assignment: CDR1 KGHDR and CDR2 SFDVKD. The V gene lost 7 bases and the J gene lost 2 bases, with 7 bases spanning the gap. DNA of the CDR3: TGTGCCACCAGGGACAGAAACTATGGCTACACCTTC. Translating it yields CATRDRNYGYTF.

DNA for the CDR3: TGTGCCAGCAGCCCTGAGGGGGCTCGGGCCAACTATGGCTACACCTTC. It translates to CASSPEGARANYGYTF. J is TRBJ1-2 and V is TRBV9; 7 nucleotides match TRBD1. Trimming removed 4 bases from V and 2 bases from J; junction bases left unmatched: 11. The CDR3 is made up of 16 amino acids. Germline assignment: CDR1 SGDLS and CDR2 YYNGEE.

The V call is TRBV7-8, the J call TRBJ2-7; 9 bases align to TRBD1. Germline CDR1 SGHVS, CDR2 FQNEAQ. V shed 5 bases and J 3 bases; nucleotides not matched to a gene: 8. CDR3 size: 15 residues. CDR3 DNA sequence: TGTGCCAGCAGCCCGGACAGGGGATTTATCTACGAGCAGTACTTC. Its protein product is CASSPDRGFIYEQYF. Looking up the rest from reference TRBV7-8 and TRBJ2-7 gives the full variable domain: GAGVSQSPRYKVAKRGQDVALRCDPISGHVSLFWYQQALGQGPEFLTYFQNEAQLDKSGLPSDRFFAERPEGSVSTLKIQRTQQEDSAVYLCASSPDRGFIYEQYFGPGTRLTVT.

The chain uses TRBV19 and TRBJ1-2; 8 positions agree with TRBD1. CDR1 and CDR2 from the germline V gene are LNHDA and SQIVND (reference sequence). With 1 base clipped from V and 8 bases from J, the junction kept 6 bases outside the gene matches. There are 14 residues in the CDR3. The CDR3 region is CASSIGGQGFGYTF. CDR3 nucleotides: TGTGCCAGTAGTATAGGCGGACAGGGCTTCGGCTACACCTTC.

J is TRBJ1-4 and V is TRBV5-1, with D unresolved. V was trimmed by 0 bases and J by 8 bases, leaving 11 bases between them. Germline V gene sequence: CDR1 SGHRS, CDR2 YFSETQ. The CDR3 extends over 14 amino acids. The CDR3 reads CASSLGGVEEKLFF. For the CDR3, the DNA is TGCGCCAGCAGCTTGGGGGGAGTGGAGGAAAAACTGTTTTTT.

The rearrangement links TRBV28 to TRBJ2-2; 12 bases match TRBD2. J lost 7 bases, V lost 4 bases, and 4 bases had no gene match. Germline CDR1 and CDR2: MDHEN and SYDVKM. The CDR3 consists of 15 residues. CDR3 protein: CASSSLAGGYGELFF. The CDR3 DNA reads TGTGCCAGCAGTTCCCTAGCGGGAGGGTACGGGGAGCTGTTTTTT.

The chain uses TRBV6-2 or TRBV6-3 and TRBJ2-5; weak D call: TRBD2 (5 bases). V was trimmed by 5 bases and J by 9 bases, leaving 19 bases between them. The germline V gene encodes CDR1 MNHEY and CDR2 SVGEGT. The length of the CDR3 is 14 residues. The CDR3 sequence: CASSKDGLSGAQYF. Here the CDR3 DNA reads TGTGCCAGCAGTAAGGACGGATTATCCGGGGCCCAGTACTTC.

The chain carries TRBV7-8 and TRBJ2-4, with D perhaps being TRBD1 or TRBD2 (8 bases each). Germline CDR1 and CDR2: SGHVS and FQNEAQ. The length of the CDR3 is 16 residues. V lost 5 bases and J lost 2, with 16 bases in between. The CDR3 spells CASSQGAGGSKNIQYF. For the CDR3, the DNA is TGTGCCAGCAGCCAGGGGGCGGGAGGCTCCAAAAACATTCAGTACTTC.

The chain uses TRBV27 and TRBJ2-7; 9 bases line up with TRBD1. The CDR3 has 15 amino acids. Germline CDR1 is MNHEY and CDR2 is SMNVEV (reference sequence). With V trimmed by 2 bases and J by 5 bases, 7 bases remained unmatched. This CDR3 is CASSLSGDRAHEQYF. CDR3 sequence (DNA): TGTGCCAGCAGTTTAAGCGGGGACAGGGCCCACGAGCAGTACTTC.

This clone was detected once. The chain joins TRBV11-1 to TRBJ2-5, with 9 positions matching TRBD2. The CDR3 is 16 residues long. Germline CDR1 reads SGHAT; CDR2 reads FQDESV (reference sequence). V trimming: 5 bases; J trimming: 5 bases; junction bases outside the gene matches: 12. The CDR3 spells CASSPRVRGGLETQYF. DNA for the CDR3: TGTGCCAGCAGCCCGAGGGTGCGGGGGGGCCTCGAGACCCAGTACTTC.

This chain uses TRBV13 with TRBJ2-5; 7 nucleotides match TRBD1. This CDR3 has 16 amino acids. Germline V gene sequence: CDR1 PRHDT, CDR2 FYEKMQ (reference sequence). J gave up 5 bases and V 4 bases, and 13 bases lay outside the gene matches. The CDR3 nucleotides are TGTGCCAGCAGCTCACAAGACAGGGCGGGTAGGGAGACCCAGTACTTC. Residues: CASSSQDRAGRETQYF.

This chain uses TRBV5-1 with TRBJ2-1; 10 bases map to TRBD2. This CDR3 is built from 16 residues. V lost 4 bases and J lost 7; bases outside the gene matches: 11. Germline-derived CDR1 and CDR2 are SGHRS and YFSETQ. The CDR3 loop is CASSLGVLAGKNEQFF. The CDR3 DNA sequence: TGCGCCAGCAGCCTGGGGGTACTAGCGGGGAAAAATGAGCAGTTCTTC.

The chain is built from TRBV28 and TRBJ1-2; 7 nucleotides agree with TRBD1. The CDR3 has 16 amino acids. Germline CDR1 MDHEN, CDR2 SYDVKM. Losses at the gene ends were 1 base for V and 3 bases for J; bases not matched to a gene: 8. The CDR3: CASSLSWTGRDYGYTF. The DNA for the CDR3 is TGTGCCAGCAGTTTATCCTGGACAGGTCGGGACTATGGCTACACCTTC.

This clone appeared once. CDR3 sequence: CASSLASGDEQYF. The CDR3 DNA reads as TGTGCCAGCAGCTTGGCCTCAGGGGACGAGCAGTACTTC. The chain carries TRBV5-4 and TRBJ2-7; perhaps TRBD1 as D (6 bases). The V end lost 0 bases, the J end lost 5 bases, and 9 bases lay between the germline ends. The germline V gene has CDR1 SGHNT and CDR2 YYREEE (reference sequence). The CDR3 covers 13 residues.

This clone was counted only a few times. V and J are TRBV28 and TRBJ2-7; 9 nucleotides line up with TRBD2. From germline, CDR1 is MDHEN and CDR2 SYDVKM. CDR3 length equals 17 residues. Trimming took 7 bases from V and 0 from J; bases not matched to a gene: 13. CDR3 bases: TGTGCCAGCATTCCCTCCCTAGCGGGGATCGGCTCCTACGAGCAGTACTTC. It is translated as CASIPSLAGIGSYEQYF. The whole variable domain, filled in from reference TRBV28 and TRBJ2-7, reads DVKVTQSSRYLVKRTGEKVFLECVQDMDHENMFWYRQDPGLGLRLIYFSYDVKMKEKGDIPEGYSVSREKKERFSLILESASTNQTSMYLCASIPSLAGIGSYEQYFGPGTRLTVT.

The chain recombines TRBV7-7 with TRBJ2-5; possibly TRBD2 for D (5 bases). CDR1 is SSHAT, CDR2 FNYEAQ, per germline (reference sequence). V was clipped by 3 bases and J by 5 bases, with 10 bases between them. CDR3 length: 13 amino acids. Here the CDR3 DNA reads TGTGCCAGCAGCTTCGAGGGTGGCGAGACCCAGTACTTC. Encoded protein: CASSFEGGETQYF.

The chain recombines TRBV5-1 with TRBJ2-6; 10 bases agree with TRBD1. The CDR3 is 17 residues long. The V segment lost 6 bases and the J segment 2 bases; nucleotides outside the gene matches: 8. Germline V lookup: CDR1 SGHRS, CDR2 YFSETQ. The CDR3 reads CASTTGTGVPGANVLTF. CDR3 DNA: TGCGCCAGCACCACTGGGACAGGGGTACCTGGGGCCAACGTCCTGACTTTC.

The chain couples TRBV9 to TRBJ2-2; D is perhaps TRBD2 (5 bases). In germline, CDR1 is SGDLS, CDR2 YYNGEE. The CDR3 has 17 residues. Trimming took off 0 bases at V and 1 base at J, with 13 bases between the two ends. The CDR3 DNA follows: TGTGCCAGCAGCGTAGGTTTTGGACTTCTGAACACCGGGGAGCTGTTTTTT. Its translation is CASSVGFGLLNTGELFF.

The chain combines TRBV6-2 or TRBV6-3 with TRBJ1-1; D is ambiguous. Germline V gives CDR1 MNHEY, CDR2 SVGEGT. The length of the CDR3 is 15 residues. Trimming took off 3 bases at V and 0 bases at J, with 11 bases between the two ends. The CDR3 spells CASSYAPSMNTEAFF. The CDR3 DNA reads TGTGCCAGCAGTTATGCCCCGAGTATGAACACTGAAGCTTTCTTT.

CDR3 protein: CASSLSGVRGKEKLFF. Here the CDR3 DNA reads TGTGCCAGCAGCTTGTCGGGGGTTCGGGGGAAGGAAAAACTGTTTTTT. V gene TRBV5-6 combines with J gene TRBJ1-4; tentatively, D is TRBD1 (5 bases). The germline V gene encodes CDR1 SGHDT and CDR2 YYEEEE. V was shortened by 1 base and J by 8 bases, with 18 bases between the two germline ends. The CDR3 is made up of 16 amino acids.

The genes are TRBV6-4 and TRBJ2-2; D gene unclear. The CDR3 loop spans 15 amino acids. With 0 bases removed from V and 9 bases from J, the gap between germline ends came to 14 bases. Germline V CDR1 and CDR2: MRHNA, SNTAGT. CDR3 sequence reads: CASSDSGLAARELFF. In DNA, the CDR3 is TGTGCCAGCAGTGACTCGGGCCTGGCCGCCCGGGAGCTGTTTTTT.